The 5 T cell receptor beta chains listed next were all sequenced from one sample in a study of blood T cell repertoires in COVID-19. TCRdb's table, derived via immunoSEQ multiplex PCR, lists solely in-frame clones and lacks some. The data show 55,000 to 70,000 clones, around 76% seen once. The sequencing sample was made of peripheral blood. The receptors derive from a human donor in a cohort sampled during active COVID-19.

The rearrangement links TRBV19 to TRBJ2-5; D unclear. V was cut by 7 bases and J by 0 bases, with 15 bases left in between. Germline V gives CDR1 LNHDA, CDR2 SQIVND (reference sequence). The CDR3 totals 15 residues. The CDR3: CASIGSRTYQETQYF. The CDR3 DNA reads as TGTGCCAGTATTGGTAGCAGAACGTACCAAGAGACCCAGTACTTC.

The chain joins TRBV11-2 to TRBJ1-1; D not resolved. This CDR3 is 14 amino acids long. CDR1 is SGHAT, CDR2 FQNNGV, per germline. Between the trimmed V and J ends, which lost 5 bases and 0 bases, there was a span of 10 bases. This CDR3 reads CASSLGLMNTEAFF. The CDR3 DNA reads TGTGCCAGCAGCCTAGGACTGATGAACACTGAAGCTTTCTTT.

CDR3 sequence (DNA): TGTGCCAGCAGCATAGGCCGGTTTCTTGAGGCCGCTTTCTTT. It encodes CASSIGRFLEAAFF. The V call is TRBV7-2, the J call TRBJ1-1; no firm D call. Trimming stripped 5 bases from V and 11 bases from J, with 21 bases between. CDR1 is SGHTA, CDR2 FQGNSA, per germline. This CDR3 spans 14 amino acids.

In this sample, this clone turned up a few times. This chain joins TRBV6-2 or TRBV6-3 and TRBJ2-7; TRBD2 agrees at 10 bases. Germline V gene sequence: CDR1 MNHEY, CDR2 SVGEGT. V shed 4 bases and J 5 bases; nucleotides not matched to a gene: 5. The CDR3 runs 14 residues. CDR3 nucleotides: TGTGCCAGCAGTTCCGGGACTAGCGCCCACGAGCAGTACTTC. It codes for CASSSGTSAHEQYF.

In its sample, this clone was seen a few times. CDR3 sequence (DNA): TGCGCCAGCAGCTTGGATTTTAGTTCACCCCTCCACTTT. Its translation is CASSLDFSSPLHF. This chain joins TRBV5-1 and TRBJ1-6, with D hard to call. Germline V gives CDR1 SGHRS, CDR2 YFSETQ. Trimming removed 0 bases at V and 9 bases at J, with 7 bases between. The CDR3 extends over 13 amino acids.